These 28 T cell receptor beta chains originate from one sample sequenced in a study of T cell responses to AZD1222 COVID-19 vaccine. Sequencing used immunoSEQ multiplex PCR; TCRdb keeps in-frame clones, though not all of them. The table has some 120,000 clones, 80% to 90% seen once. The sample consisted of peripheral blood, taken on day 0 of MenACWY control vaccination. These TCRs come from an adult in good health.

The chain joins TRBV6-6 to TRBJ2-7; maybe TRBD2 (6 bases). The CDR3 runs to 14 residues. V was pared by 6 bases and J by 3 bases, with 15 bases between. Germline loops: CDR1 MNHNY, CDR2 SVGAGI (reference sequence). DNA for the CDR3: TGTGCCAGCAGCCTCGGGACTTCCAACTACGAGCAGTACTTC. Translating it yields CASSLGTSNYEQYF.

This clone was counted only a few times. The chain links TRBV6-4 to TRBJ1-5; D is possibly TRBD1 (5 bases). Trimming removed 5 bases from V and 4 bases from J, with 12 bases in between. Germline values: CDR1 MRHNA, CDR2 SNTAGT. The CDR3 is made up of 14 amino acids. The CDR3 here is CASSQDGTNQPQHF. The CDR3 DNA is TGTGCCAGCAGTCAAGACGGGACGAATCAGCCCCAGCATTTT.

V is TRBV5-1 and J is TRBJ2-1, with 14 bases aligning to TRBD2. This CDR3 is 18 amino acids long. V dropped 1 base and J dropped 7; count of bases not matched to a gene: 10. The germline CDR1 and CDR2 sequences are SGHRS and YFSETQ. CDR3 DNA sequence: TGCGCCAGCAGCTTGCCAACCGGGACTAGCGGGAGTGGGAATGAGCAGTTCTTC. Translating gives CASSLPTGTSGSGNEQFF.

The V call is TRBV5-1, the J call TRBJ2-3, with D uncertain. CDR3 length: 16 residues. Per germline, CDR1 SGHRS and CDR2 YFSETQ. V was clipped by 4 bases and J by 0 bases, with 15 bases between them. CDR3 amino acids: CASSPGLQGSTDTQYF. In nucleotides, the CDR3 is TGCGCCAGCAGCCCGGGCCTCCAAGGCAGCACAGATACGCAGTATTTT.

V usage is TRBV5-4 and J usage is TRBJ2-1; D not resolved. Germline assignment: CDR1 SGHNT and CDR2 YYREEE (reference sequence). The CDR3 totals 14 residues. V was pared by 4 bases and J by 3 bases, with 11 bases between. The CDR3 spells CASSHWSFYNEQFF. The CDR3 DNA reads as TGTGCCAGCAGCCATTGGTCGTTCTACAATGAGCAGTTCTTC.

The chain employs TRBV6-5 and TRBJ2-1; D is perhaps TRBD1 (6 bases). Trimming pared 6 bases from V and 7 bases from J, leaving 19 bases between. Germline V gene sequence: CDR1 MNHEY, CDR2 SVGAGI. The length of the CDR3 is 15 residues. The CDR3 bases are TGTGCCAGCAGGGACGGGACAACCCTACGAAATGAGCAGTTCTTC. Protein sequence: CASRDGTTLRNEQFF.

The rearrangement links TRBV2 to TRBJ1-3; no firm D call. The CDR3 sequence is 14 residues long. CDR1 is SNHLY, CDR2 FYNNEI, per germline. The V end was cut by 9 bases, the J end by 0 bases, with 12 bases between. The CDR3 here is CASDDTASGNTIYF. The CDR3 DNA sequence: TGTGCCAGTGACGACACCGCCTCTGGAAACACCATATATTTT.

This chain joins TRBV6-4 and TRBJ2-1; the D gene is possibly TRBD2 (6 bases). The CDR3 length is 14 residues. Trimming stripped 0 bases from V and 8 bases from J, with 11 bases between. Germline CDR1 reads MRHNA; CDR2 reads SNTAGT. CDR3 amino acids: CASSDSGGSDEQFF. The CDR3 nucleotides read TGTGCCAGCAGTGACTCGGGGGGTTCGGATGAGCAGTTCTTC.

J is TRBJ2-3 and V is TRBV9, with 7 positions matching TRBD2. Germline-derived CDR1 and CDR2 are SGDLS and YYNGEE. The V gene end was trimmed by 4 bases and the J gene end by 0 bases; junction bases not matched to a gene: 11. CDR3 size: 17 residues. The CDR3 region is CASSSDMSGTSTDTQYF. DNA of the CDR3: TGTGCCAGCAGCTCCGACATGAGCGGGACTAGCACAGATACGCAGTATTTT. Together with reference TRBV9 and TRBJ2-3, the CDR3 gives the full variable domain: DSGVTQTPKHLITATGQRVTLRCSPRSGDLSVYWYQQSLDQGLQFLIQYYNGEERAKGNILERFSAQQFPDLHSELNLSSLELGDSALYFCASSSDMSGTSTDTQYFGPGTRLTVL.

This clone came up once. The rearrangement links TRBV24-1 to TRBJ2-7; 7 positions agree with TRBD1. J was trimmed by 12 bases and V by 9 bases; bases with no gene match: 4. The CDR3 consists of 9 residues. Germline V lookup: CDR1 KGHDR, CDR2 SFDVKD. CDR3 in DNA: TGTGCCACCGCCTCAGGGGGGTACTTC. Encoded protein: CATASGGYF.

The J gene is TRBJ1-6, the V gene TRBV5-1, with 10 bases that match TRBD1. The V segment lost 4 bases and the J segment 7 bases; nucleotides outside the gene matches: 5. This CDR3 spans 15 amino acids. Germline loops: CDR1 SGHRS, CDR2 YFSETQ. CDR3 sequence reads: CASSAGTGANSPLHF. CDR3 DNA: TGCGCCAGCAGCGCCGGGACAGGGGCGAATTCACCCCTCCACTTT. The complete variable domain, with remaining parts taken from reference TRBV5-1 and TRBJ1-6, reads KAGVTQTPRYLIKTRGQQVTLSCSPISGHRSVSWYQQTPGQGLQFLFEYFSETQRNKGNFPGRFSGRQFSNSRSEMNVSTLELGDSALYLCASSAGTGANSPLHFGNGTRLTVT.

This chain uses TRBV5-5 with TRBJ2-7, with 7 bases matching TRBD2. The CDR3 consists of 15 residues. V lost 2 bases and J lost 1; bases outside the gene matches: 6. From germline, CDR1 is SGHKS and CDR2 YYEKEE (reference sequence). CDR3 region: CASSLRLADSYEQYF. Here the CDR3 DNA reads TGTGCCAGCAGCTTACGCCTAGCGGATTCCTACGAGCAGTACTTC.

The genes are TRBV4-1 and TRBJ1-1; 10 nucleotides agree with TRBD1. J lost 7 bases, V lost 5 bases, and 19 bases had no gene match. In germline, CDR1 is MGHRA, CDR2 YSYEKL. CDR3 length: 18 amino acids. The CDR3 loop is CASSERDVGQGKRGEAFF. CDR3 DNA: TGCGCCAGCAGCGAACGAGATGTGGGACAGGGGAAAAGAGGTGAAGCTTTCTTT.

The chain recombines TRBV29-1 with TRBJ2-3; D is uncertain. Germline CDR1 reads SQVTM; CDR2 reads ANQGSEA. Trimming took 7 bases from V and 4 from J, leaving 9 bases between them. This CDR3 contains 11 residues. DNA of the CDR3: TGCAGCGCTGGGTTGTCAGATACGCAGTATTTT. It encodes CSAGLSDTQYF.

The CDR3 region has the DNA TGCGCCAGCAGCTTGGGTCTGCTAGGGTTCGAGCAGTACTTC. Amino acid sequence: CASSLGLLGFEQYF. This chain links TRBV5-1 with TRBJ2-7; D is unresolved. V was cut by 0 bases and J by 6 bases, with 13 bases left in between. Germline V lookup: CDR1 SGHRS, CDR2 YFSETQ. The CDR3 spans 14 residues.

The rearrangement uses TRBV6-5 and TRBJ1-2; tentatively, D is TRBD1 (6 bases). V was clipped by 5 bases and J by 4 bases, with 17 bases between them. The CDR3 length is 15 residues. CDR1 and CDR2 from the germline V gene are MNHEY and SVGAGI. CDR3 sequence: CASSNGRRGSYGYTF. CDR3 bases: TGTGCCAGCAGTAACGGTCGAAGGGGGTCCTATGGCTACACCTTC.

The chain joins TRBV27 to TRBJ1-4; D is undetermined. Deletions cut 10 bases from V and 6 bases from J, with 15 bases between. CDR3 length: 13 residues. Germline V gene data show CDR1 as MNHEY and CDR2 as SMNVEV (reference sequence). CDR3 bases: TGTGCCACGCGGCATGGGTCGGATGAAAAACTGTTTTTT. Translated, it gives CATRHGSDEKLFF.

The rearrangement links TRBV5-1 to TRBJ1-1; D ambiguous. CDR1 is SGHRS, CDR2 YFSETQ, per germline. This CDR3 is built from 15 residues. Deletions cut 0 bases from V and 4 bases from J, with 13 bases between. The CDR3 nucleotides read TGCGCCAGCAGCTTGGACGGTCGTTCTGTCACTGAAGCTTTCTTT. Translating it yields CASSLDGRSVTEAFF.

This chain joins TRBV19 and TRBJ2-6, with 7 bases matching TRBD1. Germline V gene sequence: CDR1 LNHDA, CDR2 SQIVND (reference sequence). This CDR3 region has 16 residues. Germline trimming cut 6 bases from V and 0 bases from J; bases unmatched to any gene: 5. CDR3 amino acids: CASRRTGISGANVLTF. For the CDR3, the DNA is TGTGCCAGTAGGAGGACAGGCATCTCTGGGGCCAACGTCCTGACTTTC.

The chain uses TRBV15 and TRBJ2-5, with 10 bases fitting TRBD2. From germline, CDR1 is LNHNV and CDR2 YYDKDF (reference sequence). J lost 5 bases, V lost 0 bases, and 12 bases had no gene match. The CDR3 length is 18 residues. CDR3 nucleotide sequence: TGTGCCACCAGCAGAGATTGGGGGCTAGCGGGAGTCGAGGAGACCCAGTACTTC. Translation gives CATSRDWGLAGVEETQYF.

The genes are TRBV6-5 and TRBJ2-3; D ambiguous. The CDR3 loop spans 16 amino acids. CDR1 MNHEY and CDR2 SVGAGI come from the germline V gene. Trimming removed 0 bases at V and 1 base at J, with 11 bases between. In nucleotides, the CDR3 is TGTGCCAGCAGTTACTCTCAGGTGTGGGGCACAGATACGCAGTATTTT. Protein: CASSYSQVWGTDTQYF.

The chain uses TRBV11-2 and TRBJ2-7, with TRBD2 matching 9 bases. J gave up 2 bases and V 1 base, and 15 bases lay outside the gene matches. Germline CDR1 is SGHAT and CDR2 is FQNNGV. This CDR3 is built from 19 residues. The CDR3 DNA follows: TGTGCCAGCAGCTTAGCCGGTTCTTTGAGCGGGAGGATAACCTACGAGCAGTACTTC. It translates to CASSLAGSLSGRITYEQYF.

The chain is built from TRBV18 and TRBJ1-3; the D is unclear. Germline CDR1 is KGHSH and CDR2 is LQKENI. Trimming removed 1 base at V and 0 bases at J, with 13 bases between. The CDR3 consists of 17 residues. The DNA of the CDR3 is TGTGCCAGCTCACCACTCGCTCTGGGGAACTCTGGAAACACCATATATTTT. This codes for CASSPLALGNSGNTIYF.

The V gene is TRBV7-2, the J gene TRBJ2-2; 8 bases match TRBD2. Germline-derived CDR1 and CDR2 are SGHTA and FQGNSA. CDR3 length: 16 amino acids. With V trimmed by 7 bases and J by 4 bases, 11 bases remained unmatched. The CDR3 protein is CASTFTGTRLTGELFF. CDR3 nucleotides: TGTGCCAGCACCTTCACCGGGACTAGACTCACCGGGGAGCTGTTTTTT. Full variable domain (missing parts from reference TRBV7-2 and TRBJ2-2): GAGVSQSPSNKVTEKGKDVELRCDPISGHTALYWYRQSLGQGLEFLIYFQGNSAPDKSGLPSDRFSAERTGGSVSTLTIQRTQQEDSAVYLCASTFTGTRLTGELFFGEGSRLTVL.

The V gene is TRBV18, the J gene TRBJ2-1; possibly TRBD2 for D (5 bases). This CDR3 is built from 12 residues. V lost 5 bases to trimming and J lost 6 bases, with 8 bases between them. Germline V gene data show CDR1 as KGHSH and CDR2 as LQKENI. The CDR3 region is CASSRTPNEQFF. CDR3 nucleotide sequence: TGTGCCAGCTCAAGGACTCCCAATGAGCAGTTCTTC.

A remark on this clone: The sample holds other DNA sequences that translate to the same CDR3. The V call is TRBV5-1, the J call TRBJ2-5; no clear D. V dropped 0 bases and J dropped 2 bases, with 2 bases sitting between them. The CDR3 loop spans 12 amino acids. Per germline, CDR1 SGHRS and CDR2 YFSETQ. Written as DNA, the CDR3 is TGCGCCAGCAGCTTGGAACAAGAGACCCAGTACTTC. The encoded protein is CASSLEQETQYF.

The V and J genes are TRBV5-1 and TRBJ1-1; D unresolved. CDR1 and CDR2 from the germline V gene are SGHRS and YFSETQ. Trimming removed 3 bases at V and 1 base at J, with 7 bases between. CDR3 length: 13 amino acids. CDR3 in DNA: TGCGCCAGCAGCTCTACACCGAACACTGAAGCTTTCTTT. Encoded protein: CASSSTPNTEAFF.

The V and J genes are TRBV7-6 and TRBJ1-1; no reliable D call. The CDR3 runs to 15 residues. Between the trimmed V and J ends, which lost 1 base and 0 bases, there was a span of 9 bases. CDR1 is SGHVS, CDR2 FNYEAQ, per germline. The CDR3 protein is CASSLVRGMNTEAFF. In DNA form, the CDR3 reads TGTGCCAGCAGCTTAGTTCGGGGAATGAACACTGAAGCTTTCTTT.